Following are 4 T cell receptor beta chains from one sample sequenced in a study of T cell clonality in common variable immunodeficiency. Study-level results: Fewer deletions and N-nucleotide insertions were reportedly seen in common variable immunodeficiency TCR beta sequences.

No antigen has been assigned to these receptors. Produced via immunoSEQ multiplex PCR; TCRdb's table is partial and in-frame only. Recorded here are about 28,000 clones, none singletons. Specimen: peripheral blood mononuclear cells. All receptors derive from a human donor with common variable immunodeficiency.

Only a few counts were recorded for this clone. The read finishes 3 residues shy of the CDR3 end, and the germline J gene is used to complete it. The chain recombines TRBV30 with TRBJ1-5, with 8 bases aligning to TRBD1. The CDR3 contains 15 residues. Germline V CDR1 and CDR2: GTSNPN, SVGIG (reference sequence). Trimming cost V 0 bases and J 6 bases; bases outside gene matches: 7. The CDR3 spells CAWSVLQGERQPQHF. CDR3 DNA (partial): TGTGCCTGGAGTGTGCTACAGGGGGAGCGTCAGCCC.

This clone was detected only a few times. The CDR3 goes on 3 residues after the read ends, and that part is filled in from the germline J gene. The chain combines TRBV6-2 or TRBV6-3 with TRBJ2-7; 10 positions match TRBD2. Germline assignment: CDR1 MNHEY and CDR2 SVGEGT. Trimming cost V 5 bases and J 0 bases; bases outside gene matches: 10. The CDR3 has 17 residues. The CDR3 reads CASSRAGGPSNSYEQYF. The CDR3 bases that were read are TGTGCCAGCAGTCGAGCGGGGGGGCCCTCAAACTCCTACGAG.

This clone appeared a few times. Coverage ceases 3 residues before the CDR3 finishes, and the germline J gene fills in the end. This chain uses TRBV7-6 with TRBJ2-1; the D gene is possibly TRBD2 (7 bases). The CDR3 totals 17 residues. V was cut by 4 bases and J by 5 bases, with 21 bases left in between. Germline V gene sequence: CDR1 SGHVS, CDR2 FNYEAQ. CDR3 residues: CASSSPRGGFRHNEQFF. The DNA read from the CDR3 is TGTGCCAGCAGCTCCCCAAGGGGGGGCTTCAGGCACAATGAG.

This clone was found many times. Read coverage stops 3 residues before the CDR3 terminus; the germline J gene supplies the remainder. This chain uses TRBV5-4 with TRBJ2-1; TRBD2 agrees at 8 bases. Germline V gene data show CDR1 as SGHNT and CDR2 as YYREEE (reference sequence). This CDR3 has 16 residues. Trimming at V came to 0 bases and at J to 8 bases, leaving 10 bases not matched to a gene. The sequenced part of the CDR3 DNA is TGTGCCAGCAGCTTGGCGCAGCGGGGGAGTGTCGATGAG. It codes for CASSLAQRGSVDE. The whole CDR3 sequence reads CASSLAQRGSVDEQFF.